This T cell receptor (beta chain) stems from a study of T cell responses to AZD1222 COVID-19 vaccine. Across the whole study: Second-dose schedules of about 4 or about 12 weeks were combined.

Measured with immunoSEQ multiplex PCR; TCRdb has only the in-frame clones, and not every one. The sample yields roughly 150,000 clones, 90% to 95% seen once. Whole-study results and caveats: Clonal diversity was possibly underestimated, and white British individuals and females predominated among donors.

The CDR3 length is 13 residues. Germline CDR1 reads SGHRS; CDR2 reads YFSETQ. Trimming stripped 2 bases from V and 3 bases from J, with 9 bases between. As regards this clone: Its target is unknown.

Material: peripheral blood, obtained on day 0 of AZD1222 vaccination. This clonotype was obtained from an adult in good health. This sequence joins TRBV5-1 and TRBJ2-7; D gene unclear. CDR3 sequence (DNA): TGCGCCAGCAGCTTAGGGATTCTCTACGAGCAGTACTTC. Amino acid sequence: CASSLGILYEQYF.